Listed here is a single TCR beta chain. The CDR3 loop spans 15 amino acids. The V gene's germline CDR1 is SNHLY and CDR2 FYNNEI. The trim removed 6 bases at V and 0 bases at J, leaving 5 bases unmatched. These data belong to a study of OX40 agonist ivuxolimab in advanced cancers. Study-wide context: Participants could have had prior anti-PD-1, anti-PD-L1 or anti-CTLA-4 therapy, and around 40% had some.

The method was immunoSEQ multiplex PCR; TCRdb's version includes in-frame clones alone and lacks a portion of them. The data hold approximately 100,000 clones, with just over 90% observed a single time. The rearrangement uses TRBV2 and TRBJ2-3; 8 nucleotides align to TRBD2. The specimen comprised CD4+ or CD8+ T cells sorted from blood, sampled in a trial of the OX40 agonist ivuxolimab. This clonotype originated in an adult with an advanced solid tumor such as melanoma, head and neck, liver or kidney cancer. The DNA for the CDR3 is TGTGCCAGCAGACTAGCGGAAACTAGCACAGATACGCAGTATTTT. It codes for CASRLAETSTDTQYF.